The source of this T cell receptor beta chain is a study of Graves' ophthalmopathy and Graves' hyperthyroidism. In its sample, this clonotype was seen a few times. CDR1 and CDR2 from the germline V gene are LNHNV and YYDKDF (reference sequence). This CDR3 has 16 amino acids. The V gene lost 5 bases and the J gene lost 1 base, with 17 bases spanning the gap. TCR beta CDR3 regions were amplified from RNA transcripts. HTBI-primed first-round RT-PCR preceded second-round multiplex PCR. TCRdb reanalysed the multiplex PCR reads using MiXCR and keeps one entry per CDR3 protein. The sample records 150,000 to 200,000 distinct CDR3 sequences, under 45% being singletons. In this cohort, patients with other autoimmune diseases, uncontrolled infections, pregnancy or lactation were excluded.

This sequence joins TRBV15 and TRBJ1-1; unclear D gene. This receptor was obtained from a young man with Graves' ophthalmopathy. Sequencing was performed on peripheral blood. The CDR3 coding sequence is TGTGCCACCAGCGAAAACGCCTGGCAGAAGAACACTGAAGCTTTCTTT. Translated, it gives CATSENAWQKNTEAFF.